This passage covers 8 T cell receptor beta chains from one sample sequenced in a study of human T cells and chemical hapten exposure. TCRdb recomputed calls from the RACE reads with MiXCR, one row per CDR3 protein. The sample carries some 31,000 distinct CDR3 sequences, roughly 5% recorded once. Time point reported: healthy volunteer bleed at 6 weeks. Unfractionated whole blood was the source of the extracted total RNA. The sample consisted of whole blood. These receptors originate from a human donor in good health. Some clones in this sample may be carry-over from other donors' samples.

In this sample, this clonotype turned up many times. The chain has TRBV18 and TRBJ2-3, with TRBD1 identical over 10 bases. From germline, CDR1 is KGHSH and CDR2 LQKENI. With 2 bases clipped from V and 3 bases from J, the junction kept 2 bases outside the gene matches. The CDR3 has 15 residues. The CDR3 loop is CASSPSGQGTDTQYF. The DNA of the CDR3 is TGTGCCAGCTCACCATCGGGACAGGGGACAGATACGCAGTATTTT.

This chain joins TRBV11-2 and TRBJ2-1, with 7 bases lining up with TRBD1. The CDR3 spans 15 residues. CDR1 is SGHAT and CDR2 is FQNNGV in the germline V gene. The junction had 5 bases not matched to a gene; V was cut back by 4 bases and J by 2 bases. Here the CDR3 DNA reads TGTGCCAGCAGCTGGGCCGGGACAGCCTACAATGAGCAGTTCTTC. The encoded protein is CASSWAGTAYNEQFF.

The sample holds many counts of this clonotype. The rearrangement joins TRBV6-5 to TRBJ2-7; D unclear. The V end lost 0 bases, the J end lost 4 bases, and 13 bases lay between the germline ends. This CDR3 is built from 15 residues. CDR1 and CDR2 from the germline V gene are MNHEY and SVGAGI. DNA of the CDR3: TGTGCCAGCAGTTACTCGACGGTTTCTTGGTACGAGCAGTACTTC. It codes for CASSYSTVSWYEQYF.

This clonotype appeared many times. The rearrangement joins TRBV7-2 to TRBJ2-1; 7 bases map to TRBD1. The CDR3 consists of 13 residues. CDR1 SGHTA and CDR2 FQGNSA come from the germline V gene. Losses at the gene ends were 1 base for V and 15 bases for J; bases not matched to a gene: 9. CDR3 DNA sequence: TGTGCCAGCAGCTTAGATACCGACAGGGCTCGGTTCTTC. Its translation is CASSLDTDRARFF.

There are a few counts of this clonotype. The J gene is TRBJ1-6, the V gene TRBV4-1; D not resolved. With 1 base removed from V and 13 bases from J, the gap between germline ends came to 20 bases. The germline V gene has CDR1 MGHRA and CDR2 YSYEKL. The CDR3 length is 16 residues. The CDR3 DNA reads as TGCGCCAGCAGCCAAGTCCAGACCCACTCGTACACGCCCCTCCACTTT. This encodes CASSQVQTHSYTPLHF.

This clonotype was picked up a small number of times. The V and J genes are TRBV7-2 and TRBJ2-7; the D is unclear. The CDR3 has 13 amino acids. Trimming shortened V by 4 bases and J by 3 bases, and 10 bases separated the two germline ends. Germline V lookup: CDR1 SGHTA, CDR2 FQGNSA. The CDR3 spells CASSSHTYYEQYF. The CDR3 nucleotides read TGTGCCAGCAGCTCTCACACCTACTACGAGCAGTACTTC.

This clonotype was recorded many times. This rearrangement joins TRBV9 to TRBJ1-1; no definite D call. V lost 0 bases to trimming and J lost 8 bases, with 11 bases between them. The germline gives CDR1 SGDLS, CDR2 YYNGEE. The CDR3 is made up of 13 amino acids. The CDR3 loop is CASSVVRESEAFF. The CDR3 nucleotides read TGTGCCAGCAGCGTAGTGAGGGAGTCCGAAGCTTTCTTT.

This clonotype has ten or more counts. V and J are TRBV9 and TRBJ2-1, with a tentative D call TRBD2 (6 bases). The CDR3 length is 15 residues. The V and J ends lost 1 base and 10 bases respectively, with 18 bases between them. Germline loops: CDR1 SGDLS, CDR2 YYNGEE. CDR3 bases: TGTGCCAGCAGCGTATCGCCCGCGGGGCAAAAGGAGCAGTTCTTC. Residues: CASSVSPAGQKEQFF.